Sequencing of this T cell receptor (beta chain) was carried out in a study of memory B cells and T cells in multiple sclerosis. General study findings and limits: Clone-set sizes differed between compartments, so shared clonotype counts needed normalization.

CFSE-dim autoproliferating and CFSE-high non-proliferating T cells from unstimulated culture were sequenced separately. 5x10^7 CFSE-labeled PBMCs were cultured six to eight days unstimulated, then replicate wells were pooled. Without exogenous stimuli, around 0.54 uM CFSE-labeled PBMCs were cultured serum-free. As to this clone: The antigen is unknown.

This CDR3 is built from 11 residues. Germline V gene lookup returns CDR1 SGHAT and CDR2 FQNNGV. V lost 1 base to trimming and J lost 7 bases, with 5 bases between them. Generated by immunoSEQ multiplex PCR, the TCRdb table keeps only in-frame clones and is missing some. Here the sample spans roughly 30,000 clones, around 88% being singletons. This chain joins TRBV11-2 and TRBJ2-7; D is undetermined. The sequencing input was PBMCs from blood kept in culture. This TCR derives from a human donor with multiple sclerosis. The chain's CDR3 is CASSLVGEQYF. The DNA for the CDR3 is TGTGCCAGCAGCTTAGTAGGTGAGCAGTACTTC.